Sequencing of this T cell receptor (beta chain) was carried out in a study of tumor-infiltrating lymphocytes in primary liver carcinoma. Study-level points and caveats: Being bulk and unsorted, samples allowed no CD4+ and CD8+ repertoire comparison.

Germline DNA was also extracted, and blood RNA derived from unsorted whole blood. Only a few counts were recorded for this clonotype. Its cognate antigen is unknown. The template, approximately 500 ng total RNA, yielded TCR beta cDNA made with a constant-region primer. It was through three nested multiplex PCR rounds of slightly modified ARM-PCR that TCR beta libraries arose. From the multiplex PCR reads, TCRdb called clonotypes with MiXCR, one entry per CDR3 protein. The profile shows hundreds of thousands of distinct CDR3 sequences, around 50% of them singletons. Specimen: peripheral blood. The TCR was taken from a woman in her 30s with primary liver carcinoma and hepatitis B virus infection.

CDR3 nucleotide sequence: TGTGCCAGCAGTGAAGCCGGGTTTGGCGCGAGGGCCTACGAGCAGTACTTC. It is translated as CASSEAGFGARAYEQYF. V and J are TRBV6-1 and TRBJ2-7; TRBD2 is a possible D gene (5 bases). V lost 0 bases and J lost 2, with 17 bases in between. The germline V gene encodes CDR1 MNHNS and CDR2 SASEGT. This CDR3 has 17 amino acids.